These 16 T cell receptor beta chains were sequenced from one sample in a study of identical twins. From the 5' RACE reads, TCRdb called clonotypes with MiXCR, one entry per CDR3 protein. Of under 350,000 distinct CDR3 sequences in the sample, 8.5% to 9.5% are singletons; the top ten hold roughly 7%. The sample was also reused in another study, on yellow fever vaccine responses in identical twins.

Sequenced input: CD8+ T cells sorted from blood. All receptors come from a woman aged 18-29 years in good health.

This chain connects TRBV7-9 to TRBJ1-1; no firm D call. This CDR3 has 12 residues. V shed 1 base and J shed 7 bases, with 7 bases lying between them. Looked up from germline, CDR1 is SEHNR and CDR2 is FQNEAQ (reference sequence). Here the CDR3 DNA reads TGTGCCAGCAGCTTAGAGTTTCGTGAAGCTTTCTTT. It translates to CASSLEFREAFF.

The table lists this clonotype with many counts. The gene calls are TRBV3-1 and TRBJ2-1; D is unresolved. Germline CDR1 LGHDT, CDR2 YNNKEL (reference sequence). This CDR3 region has 15 residues. V shed 4 bases and J shed 2 bases, with 12 bases lying between them. CDR3 DNA sequence: TGTGCCAGCAGCCTTCCCAGCAGTACCTACAATGAGCAGTTCTTC. This encodes CASSLPSSTYNEQFF.

The gene calls are TRBV6-5 and TRBJ1-1; D is unresolved. V lost 6 bases and J 4 bases, leaving 18 bases between the germline ends. The CDR3 length is 15 residues. Per the germline V gene, CDR1 is MNHEY and CDR2 is SVGAGI. CDR3 in amino acids: CASSPIWGLGTEAFF. DNA of the CDR3: TGTGCCAGCAGCCCCATCTGGGGTTTGGGCACTGAAGCTTTCTTT.

The CDR3 loop is CASSQARSGYYEQYF. The CDR3 DNA sequence: TGCGCCAGCAGCCAAGCCCGAAGCGGGTACTACGAGCAGTACTTC. This chain uses TRBV4-3 with TRBJ2-7; the D gene is possibly TRBD2 (6 bases). The CDR3 consists of 15 residues. V shed 1 base and J shed 3 bases, with 13 bases lying between them. The germline CDR1 and CDR2 sequences are LGHNA and YSLEER.

The chain combines TRBV2 with TRBJ2-3; TRBD2 aligns across 9 bases. V shed 9 bases and J 4 bases; nucleotides not matched to a gene: 11. The CDR3 covers 15 residues. Germline values: CDR1 SNHLY, CDR2 FYNNEI. The CDR3 region has the DNA TGTGCCAGTGGAGTCGGCGGGAGGGCAGCAGATACGCAGTATTTT. This encodes CASGVGGRAADTQYF.

This clonotype came up once. A read error is possible here, since a much larger clone lies one base away. The chain couples TRBV20-1 to TRBJ2-1, with D perhaps matching TRBD2 (6 bases). The V gene's germline CDR1 is DFQATT and CDR2 SNEGSKA (reference sequence). The CDR3 runs to 16 residues. Trimming pared 0 bases from V and 7 bases from J, leaving 19 bases between. As DNA, the CDR3 is TGCAGTGCTAGAGATTCCCGGGAGCCACCGGGGAATGAGCAGTTCTTC. The encoded protein is CSARDSREPPGNEQFF.

This clonotype was recorded at least ten times. The chain joins TRBV15 to TRBJ2-7; D is possibly TRBD1 or TRBD2 (5 bases each). Germline loops: CDR1 LNHNV, CDR2 YYDKDF (reference sequence). The CDR3 runs 16 residues. The ends were cut back, 2 bases at V and 5 bases at J, with 19 bases in the middle. In DNA form, the CDR3 reads TGTGCCACCAGCAGATTTCTCGGAGAGGGGAAGAACGAGCAGTACTTC. Translated, it gives CATSRFLGEGKNEQYF.

The CDR3, as DNA: TGCAGCGTCGCTCAGGGGGATGGCTACACCTTC. This sequence encodes CSVAQGDGYTF. This sequence joins TRBV29-1 and TRBJ1-2; 7 bases line up with TRBD1. The germline CDR1 and CDR2 sequences are SQVTM and ANQGSEA. Losses at the gene ends were 6 bases for V and 6 bases for J; bases not matched to a gene: 4. The CDR3 runs 11 residues.

This CDR3 is CSVEAGKYEQYF. The CDR3 DNA sequence: TGCAGCGTTGAAGCAGGGAAATACGAGCAGTACTTC. V gene TRBV29-1 combines with J gene TRBJ2-7, with TRBD1 as a possible D gene (5 bases). CDR1 is SQVTM, CDR2 ANQGSEA, per germline. Trimming removed 1 base at V and 4 bases at J, with 8 bases between. The CDR3 sequence is 12 residues long.

V and J are TRBV5-6 and TRBJ2-1, with 7 bases aligning to TRBD2. The CDR3 sequence is 13 residues long. Germline CDR1 is SGHDT and CDR2 is YYEEEE. V lost 4 bases, J lost 9 bases, and 7 bases stayed unmatched. CDR3 DNA: TGTGCCAGCAGCCGCCGGGAGGAGTCTGAGCAGTTCTTC. This codes for CASSRREESEQFF.

This clonotype was observed at least ten times. The chain links TRBV29-1 to TRBJ2-5; D is possibly TRBD2 (5 bases). The V gene's germline CDR1 is SQVTM and CDR2 ANQGSEA. The germline V and J ends were trimmed by 0 bases and 5 bases, with 16 bases remaining between them. There are 15 residues in the CDR3. The CDR3 is CSVEDWESGWETQYF. The CDR3 nucleotides are TGCAGCGTTGAAGATTGGGAATCGGGGTGGGAGACCCAGTACTTC. The full variable domain, in which reference TRBV29-1 and TRBJ2-5 provide the parts outside the CDR3, is SAVISQKPSRDICQRGTSLTIQCQVDSQVTMMFWYRQQPGQSLTLIATANQGSEATYESGFVIDKFPISRPNLTFSTLTVSNMSPEDSSIYLCSVEDWESGWETQYFGPGTRLLVL.

The chain combines TRBV7-6 with TRBJ1-2; D is unclear. The CDR3 totals 15 residues. V gave up 5 bases and J gave up 6 bases, with 19 bases separating them. Per germline, CDR1 SGHVS and CDR2 FNYEAQ. The CDR3 reads CASSHNPTVIDGYTF. CDR3 in DNA: TGTGCCAGCAGCCATAACCCTACTGTAATAGATGGCTACACCTTC.

Only a few counts were recorded for this clonotype. This chain links TRBV28 with TRBJ2-5; D gene ambiguous. V lost 6 bases to trimming and J lost 4 bases, with 18 bases between them. This CDR3 is built from 15 residues. The V gene's germline CDR1 is MDHEN and CDR2 SYDVKM. This CDR3 is CASSPQIEDRETQYF. In nucleotides, the CDR3 is TGTGCCAGCAGCCCTCAGATTGAGGATCGAGAGACCCAGTACTTC.

The chain joins TRBV3-1 to TRBJ1-5; D unresolved. CDR3 size: 14 residues. Trimming left V 1 base short and J 0 bases short, with 4 bases between. Germline V lookup: CDR1 LGHDT, CDR2 YNNKEL (reference sequence). Here the CDR3 DNA reads TGTGCCAGCAGCCAAGGGGATAGCAATCAGCCCCAGCATTTT. Its protein product is CASSQGDSNQPQHF.

The genes are TRBV9 and TRBJ2-7; tentatively, D is TRBD1 or TRBD2 (5 bases each). Germline CDR1 is SGDLS and CDR2 is YYNGEE. The length of the CDR3 is 17 residues. V was pared by 0 bases and J by 3 bases, with 19 bases between. DNA for the CDR3: TGTGCCAGCAGCGTAGGGGGGTCTGGGGATTTCGGCTACGAGCAGTACTTC. This encodes CASSVGGSGDFGYEQYF.

This clonotype was found a few times. The chain recombines TRBV10-3 with TRBJ1-2, with no clear D. CDR3 length: 16 residues. The V end was cut by 0 bases, the J end by 3 bases, with 14 bases between. Germline CDR1 ENHRY, CDR2 SYGVKD. The chain's CDR3 is CAISESIYSEDYGYTF. CDR3 bases: TGTGCCATCAGTGAGTCGATTTACAGCGAAGACTATGGCTACACCTTC.